One and the same sample provided the 17 T cell receptor beta chains below, sequenced in a study of regulatory T cells in long-lasting Graves disease. Sequencing libraries for TCR beta were prepared with iRepertoire HTBI primers and Arm-PCR of CDR3 regions. MiXCR, run by TCRdb on the multiplex PCR reads, gives a single entry per CDR3 protein. Among around 250,000 distinct CDR3 sequences listed, around 19% were seen once. Sample time point: newly diagnosed GD, antithyroid drugs for less than 3 months. RNA extracted from PBMCs served as the sequencing template. Another study also made use of these data, one on T cells in Graves' hyperthyroidism and ophthalmopathy.

The sample consisted of peripheral blood mononuclear cells (PBMCs), taken at new diagnosis, from a patient treated with antithyroid drugs. The source is a young woman with Graves disease.

Ten or more counts support this clonotype. CDR3 in amino acids: CASSSLLKQFF. The CDR3, as DNA: TGTGCCAGCAGTTCCCTGCTAAAGCAGTTCTTC. This chain joins TRBV12-3 or TRBV12-4 and TRBJ2-1, with D unresolved. There are 11 residues in the CDR3. The V end was cut by 4 bases, the J end by 11 bases, with 9 bases between.

The V call is TRBV19, the J call TRBJ1-4; a possible D gene is TRBD1 (5 bases). This CDR3 is 15 amino acids long. Germline loops: CDR1 LNHDA, CDR2 SQIVND (reference sequence). The V end lost 5 bases, the J end lost 4 bases, and 14 bases lay between the germline ends. In DNA, the CDR3 is TGTGCCAGTAGTGCGGGACGGCCACTTAATGAAAAACTGTTTTTT. It codes for CASSAGRPLNEKLFF.

There are many counts of this clonotype. This chain links TRBV7-3 with TRBJ1-1; a weak D match, TRBD1 (6 bases). Germline lookup yields CDR1 SGHTA and CDR2 FQGTGA. The V and J ends lost 5 bases and 0 bases respectively, with 10 bases between them. The CDR3 totals 14 residues. The DNA of the CDR3 is TGTGCCAGCAGCAGGGACAACATGAACACTGAAGCTTTCTTT. Protein: CASSRDNMNTEAFF. Using reference TRBV7-3 and TRBJ1-1 for the parts outside the CDR3, the full variable domain is GAGVSQTPSNKVTEKGKYVELRCDPISGHTALYWYRQSLGQGPEFLIYFQGTGAADDSGLPNDRFFAVRPEGSVSTLKIQRTERGDSAVYLCASSRDNMNTEAFFGQGTRLTVV.

This clonotype was found a few times. This may arise from a read error, as a much more abundant clone is one base away. The chain has TRBV9 and TRBJ1-1, with D perhaps matching TRBD1 (5 bases). The CDR3 is made up of 14 amino acids. Germline loops: CDR1 SGDLS, CDR2 YYNGEE. The CDR3 coding sequence is TGTGCCAGCAGCGTAACCACCCTGGACACTAAAGCTTTCTTT. Its protein product is CASSVTTLDTKAFF.

This clonotype came up many times. This rearrangement joins TRBV5-4 to TRBJ2-3; TRBD2 matches 8 bases. The V gene's germline CDR1 is SGHNT and CDR2 YYREEE (reference sequence). This CDR3 comprises 15 residues. After removal of 5 bases from V and 1 base from J, the junction contained 6 bases not matched to a gene. DNA for the CDR3: TGTGCCAGCAGGATTGGACTAGCAGGCACAGATACGCAGTATTTT. This codes for CASRIGLAGTDTQYF.

The gene calls are TRBV12-3 or TRBV12-4 and TRBJ2-5; 14 positions match TRBD2. This CDR3 spans 16 amino acids. The junction had 10 bases not matched to a gene; V was cut back by 6 bases and J by 7 bases. Written as DNA, the CDR3 is TGTGCCAGCAGCGGGACTAGCGGGGGAGCCTTGCTGACCCAGTACTTC. It is translated as CASSGTSGGALLTQYF.

This clonotype was detected many times. The gene calls are TRBV5-1 and TRBJ2-2, with 11 positions matching TRBD2. The V gene's germline CDR1 is SGHRS and CDR2 YFSETQ. This CDR3 spans 17 amino acids. The ends lost 1 base at V and 4 bases at J; junction bases unmatched: 6. This CDR3 reads CASSLIAGGPGTGELFF. The CDR3 region has the DNA TGCGCCAGCAGCTTGATAGCGGGGGGGCCTGGCACCGGGGAGCTGTTTTTT.

The gene calls are TRBV19 and TRBJ1-2, with unresolved D. This CDR3 has 15 amino acids. V shed 6 bases and J shed 1 base, with 15 bases lying between them. Germline-derived CDR1 and CDR2 are LNHDA and SQIVND (reference sequence). CDR3 sequence reads: CASSPLERVNYGYTF. CDR3 coding DNA: TGTGCCAGTAGCCCCCTGGAAAGAGTTAACTATGGCTACACCTTC.

This clonotype was seen at least ten times. The chain is built from TRBV7-2 and TRBJ1-1; 7 positions match TRBD1. Looked up from germline, CDR1 is SGHTA and CDR2 is FQGNSA. CDR3 size: 15 residues. V lost 1 base and J lost 2; bases outside the gene matches: 4. This CDR3 reads CASSLGDRINTEAFF. The CDR3 nucleotides read TGTGCCAGCAGCTTAGGGGACAGAATCAACACTGAAGCTTTCTTT.

In its sample, this clonotype was seen a few times. The genes are TRBV6-1 and TRBJ1-2; 7 nucleotides match TRBD1. This CDR3 has 17 residues. V lost 7 bases to trimming and J lost 4 bases; unmatched junction nucleotides: 18. In germline, CDR1 is MNHNS, CDR2 SASEGT. CDR3 sequence: CASNVRQGTSPVYGYTF. In nucleotides, the CDR3 is TGTGCCAGCAATGTAAGACAGGGCACTAGTCCTGTCTATGGCTACACCTTC.

The rearrangement uses TRBV3-1 and TRBJ2-1; the D is unclear. Per germline, CDR1 LGHDT and CDR2 YNNKEL (reference sequence). The CDR3 is made up of 16 amino acids. The V and J ends lost 2 bases and 5 bases respectively, with 16 bases between them. This CDR3 is CASSQYSGRNDNEQFF. For the CDR3, the DNA is TGTGCCAGCAGCCAATACTCAGGTCGGAACGACAATGAGCAGTTCTTC.

This clonotype was seen repeatedly, ten times or more. The chain employs TRBV11-2 and TRBJ1-1; D not certain. Germline-derived CDR1 and CDR2 are SGHAT and FQNNGV. This CDR3 has 15 residues. Trimming cost V 1 base and J 3 bases, with 12 bases left between them. For the CDR3, the DNA is TGTGCCAGCAGCTTAGCGGGCAGTGGGCACACTGAAGCTTTCTTT. As protein: CASSLAGSGHTEAFF.

This clonotype was seen repeatedly, ten times or more. The genes are TRBV5-6 and TRBJ1-6; D unresolved. Germline lookup yields CDR1 SGHDT and CDR2 YYEEEE. Deletions cut 4 bases from V and 5 bases from J, with 10 bases between. The CDR3 extends over 14 amino acids. The CDR3 region is CASSPGPNNSPLHF. The DNA for the CDR3 is TGTGCCAGCAGCCCCGGCCCGAATAATTCACCCCTCCACTTT.

At least ten counts were recorded for this clonotype. The V gene is TRBV2, the J gene TRBJ2-5; perhaps TRBD1 as D (5 bases). Between the trimmed V and J ends, which lost 3 bases and 0 bases, there was a span of 5 bases. This CDR3 has 13 amino acids. Looked up from germline, CDR1 is SNHLY and CDR2 is FYNNEI. The CDR3 spells CASSEDNQETQYF. DNA of the CDR3: TGTGCCAGCAGTGAGGACAACCAAGAGACCCAGTACTTC.

This CDR3 is CASRAGAEKLFF. In DNA form, the CDR3 reads TGTGCCAGCAGGGCCGGGGCAGAAAAACTGTTTTTT. The rearrangement joins TRBV7-9 to TRBJ1-4; possibly TRBD1 for D (5 bases). The CDR3 totals 12 residues. Per germline, CDR1 SEHNR and CDR2 FQNEAQ (reference sequence). Trimming took 6 bases from V and 8 from J, leaving 10 bases between them.

In regard to this clonotype: Since a much larger clone is just one base distant, this may be a read error. The chain combines TRBV5-5 with TRBJ1-2; a weak D match, TRBD1 (5 bases). The V end lost 5 bases, the J end lost 2 bases, and 16 bases lay between the germline ends. CDR3 length: 15 amino acids. In germline, CDR1 is SGHKS, CDR2 YYEKEE (reference sequence). The CDR3 sequence: CASSTRGIPNYGYTF. DNA of the CDR3: TGTGCCAGCAGTACACGGGGGATCCCGAACTATGGCTACACCTTC.

This clonotype was detected ten times or more. This sequence joins TRBV10-3 and TRBJ2-5; D perhaps matches TRBD2 (6 bases). This CDR3 comprises 14 residues. Germline V lookup: CDR1 ENHRY, CDR2 SYGVKD. V was trimmed by 2 bases and J by 5 bases, leaving 12 bases between them. The CDR3 DNA reads as TGTGCCATCAGTGAGATGGGGGGTGGCGAGACCCAGTACTTC. Translating it yields CAISEMGGGETQYF.